This T cell receptor beta chain was sequenced during a study of memory CD4+ T cells and cytomegalovirus serostatus. Study details: This sample comes from healthy Belgian adults, roughly nine CMV seropositive, 20 to 25 seronegative. Study results and limitations: Of around 160 reported CMV TCRbeta sequences, roughly 70 were found in memory CD4+ repertoires.

The repertoire was sequenced with immunoSEQ multiplex PCR; TCRdb's copy has only in-frame clones and lacks some. The data hold tens of thousands of clones, with 60% to 85% observed a single time. The sort gate was single viable CD3+CD4+CD8-CD45RO+ cells for memory CD4+ T cells. CD4+ T cells were isolated by positive magnetic selection. Regarding this clone: As yet, its antigen is unknown.

The source of this sequence is an adult in good health and CMV-seronegative. Source material: memory CD4+ T cells from blood.

The CDR3 DNA reads as TGTGCCAGCACCCAGGCCAGGGGCGCCAACTATGGCTACACCTTC. Amino acids: CASTQARGANYGYTF. The chain couples TRBV2 to TRBJ1-2; possible D gene TRBD1, 6 bases. CDR1 is SNHLY and CDR2 is FYNNEI in the germline V gene. The CDR3 is 15 residues long. Trimming shortened V by 7 bases and J by 2 bases, and 17 bases separated the two germline ends.